Listed here are 28 T cell receptor beta chains from one sample, sequenced in a study of blood T cell repertoires in COVID-19 (dated by TCRdb to 2019 to 2021). Library preparation was by the immunoSEQ multiplex PCR assay. TCRdb provides this immuneACCESS table in a form limited to in-frame rearrangements. Some clones are lacking; in checked studies, under half of them reflect an unresolved V gene, and why the rest are absent is not known. The sample table records about 310,000 clones; around 85% of these occur just once. The leading ten clones occupy under 2% of the sample. Sequenced: PBMCs or T cells enriched from blood (not recorded which). The receptors were gathered from a woman aged 25 to 39 who had been exposed to COVID-19.

This clone was seen a handful of times. The chain couples TRBV5-5 to TRBJ1-6; D remains ambiguous. Per germline, CDR1 SGHKS and CDR2 YYEKEE (reference sequence). Trimming shortened V by 3 bases and J by 10 bases, and 11 bases separated the two germline ends. CDR3 length equals 13 residues. CDR3 sequence reads: CASSSWTGSPLHF. As DNA, the CDR3 is TGTGCCAGCAGCTCCTGGACTGGATCACCCCTCCACTTT.

The chain has TRBV7-8 and TRBJ2-4, with a tentative D call TRBD1 (6 bases). V gave up 6 bases and J gave up 9 bases, with 15 bases separating them. Per the germline V gene, CDR1 is SGHVS and CDR2 is FQNEAQ. This CDR3 has 13 residues. The CDR3 region is CASSKTGKTIQYF. The CDR3 coding sequence is TGTGCCAGCAGTAAGACAGGAAAGACCATTCAGTACTTC.

J is TRBJ1-1 and V is TRBV4-1, with TRBD1 matching over 8 bases. The J segment lost 5 bases and the V segment lost 3 bases, leaving 5 bases of the junction unmatched. The CDR3 length is 14 residues. Looked up from germline, CDR1 is MGHRA and CDR2 is YSYEKL. DNA for the CDR3: TGCGCCAGCAGCCATAGGACAGGGAATACTGAAGCTTTCTTT. Translating it yields CASSHRTGNTEAFF.

The rearrangement joins TRBV10-3 to TRBJ2-3, with D possibly TRBD2 on 5 matching bases. This CDR3 region has 12 residues. V lost 6 bases, J lost 5 bases, and 9 bases lay in between. Per the germline V gene, CDR1 is ENHRY and CDR2 is SYGVKD. The CDR3 is CAIRTAEDTQYF. CDR3 nucleotide sequence: TGTGCCATCAGAACAGCGGAAGATACGCAGTATTTT.

This sequence joins TRBV7-2 and TRBJ2-7, with 9 nucleotides matching TRBD1. V trimming: 3 bases; J trimming: 3 bases; junction bases outside the gene matches: 3. CDR3 length: 14 residues. Germline values: CDR1 SGHTA, CDR2 FQGNSA. The CDR3 nucleotides are TGTGCCAGCAGCTTTGGACAGGGGAACTACGAGCAGTACTTC. Protein: CASSFGQGNYEQYF.

The chain couples TRBV25-1 to TRBJ1-6; possible D gene TRBD1, 5 bases. The germline V gene has CDR1 MGHDK and CDR2 SYGVNS. This CDR3 contains 17 residues. V was shortened by 1 base and J by 0 bases, with 10 bases between the two germline ends. The CDR3 bases are TGTGCCAGCAGTGAATGGGGGGTGAGCTCCTATAATTCACCCCTCCACTTT. It yields the protein CASSEWGVSSYNSPLHF.

The V and J genes are TRBV28 and TRBJ2-3, with 9 nucleotides matching TRBD2. With 5 bases clipped from V and 0 bases from J, the junction kept 12 bases outside the gene matches. Looked up from germline, CDR1 is MDHEN and CDR2 is SYDVKM. The CDR3 has 18 amino acids. In nucleotides, the CDR3 is TGTGCCAGCAGTCGGGTGGGACTAGCAGGCCTGAGCACAGATACGCAGTATTTT. This translates into CASSRVGLAGLSTDTQYF.

Of note for this clone: Germline and junction disagree at one end, which may indicate a read error. This chain links TRBV5-1 with TRBJ1-5; perhaps TRBD1 as D (5 bases). Germline CDR1 reads SGHRS; CDR2 reads YFSETQ. The CDR3 runs 14 residues. For the CDR3, the DNA is TGCGCCAGCAGGTTGGAGGGGCGCCATCAGCCCCAGCATTTT. Its translation: CASRLEGRHQPQHF.

The rearrangement uses TRBV2 and TRBJ1-6; D gene ambiguous. Trimming took off 2 bases at V and 10 bases at J, with 12 bases between the two ends. Germline CDR1 reads SNHLY; CDR2 reads FYNNEI. CDR3 size: 14 residues. CDR3 protein: CASSERRVGSPLHF. CDR3 coding DNA: TGTGCCAGCAGTGAACGCCGGGTAGGATCACCCCTCCACTTT. Using reference TRBV2 and TRBJ1-6 for the parts outside the CDR3, the full variable domain is EPEVTQTPSHQVTQMGQEVILRCVPISNHLYFYWYRQILGQKVEFLVSFYNNEISEKSEIFDDQFSVERPDGSNFTLKIRSTKLEDSAMYFCASSERRVGSPLHFGNGTRLTVT.

The rearrangement joins TRBV7-9 to TRBJ2-5, with D possibly being TRBD2 (6 bases). Trimming cost V 4 bases and J 4 bases, with 13 bases left between them. The CDR3 totals 14 residues. Germline values: CDR1 SEHNR, CDR2 FQNEAQ (reference sequence). CDR3 region: CASSSGVITETQYF. DNA for the CDR3: TGTGCCAGCAGCTCGGGGGTGATAACAGAGACCCAGTACTTC. The full variable domain, rest sourced from reference TRBV7-9 and TRBJ2-5, is DTGVSQNPRHKITKRGQNVTFRCDPISEHNRLYWYRQTLGQGPEFLTYFQNEAQLEKSRLLSDRFSAERPKGSFSTLEIQRTEQGDSAMYLCASSSGVITETQYFGPGTRLLVL.

The V and J genes are TRBV5-1 and TRBJ1-4; 9 bases match TRBD1. V lost 3 bases and J lost 8; bases outside the gene matches: 5. The germline V gene has CDR1 SGHRS and CDR2 YFSETQ. The CDR3 has 14 residues. The CDR3 DNA is TGCGCCAGCAGCTCCCGACAGGGGGACGAAAAACTGTTTTTT. Its translation: CASSSRQGDEKLFF.

The genes are TRBV5-4 and TRBJ2-2; 10 positions match TRBD2. The CDR3 runs 17 residues. CDR1 SGHNT and CDR2 YYREEE come from the germline V gene (reference sequence). With 6 bases clipped from V and 2 bases from J, the junction kept 10 bases outside the gene matches. The CDR3 DNA follows: TGTGCCAGCACCGGAAATCAGCGGGGGGGTAACACCGGGGAGCTGTTTTTT. Its protein product is CASTGNQRGGNTGELFF. The variable domain in full, completed from reference TRBV5-4 and TRBJ2-2, reads ETGVTQSPTHLIKTRGQQVTLRCSSQSGHNTVSWYQQALGQGPQFIFQYYREEENGRGNFPPRFSGLQFPNYSSELNVNALELDDSALYLCASTGNQRGGNTGELFFGEGSRLTVL.

The V and J genes are TRBV5-1 and TRBJ2-7, with 9 bases fitting TRBD1. V shed 4 bases, J shed 3 bases, and the junction held 8 bases outside the gene matches. CDR3 length: 15 amino acids. CDR1 is SGHRS, CDR2 YFSETQ, per germline. The CDR3, as DNA: TGCGCCAGCAGCCTGACAGGGGGAGCCAGCTACGAGCAGTACTTC. It codes for CASSLTGGASYEQYF.

The rearrangement links TRBV11-3 to TRBJ2-2, with 7 bases aligning to TRBD1. The CDR3 has 15 residues. Trimming cost V 5 bases and J 4 bases; bases outside gene matches: 7. The germline V gene encodes CDR1 SGHNT and CDR2 YENEEA. CDR3 sequence reads: CASSLARGSTGELFF. The CDR3 DNA reads as TGTGCCAGCAGCCTCGCCAGGGGGAGCACCGGGGAGCTGTTTTTT.

The rearrangement uses TRBV5-6 and TRBJ1-1; 7 bases align to TRBD1. The CDR3 consists of 14 residues. Unmatched junction bases numbered 4, after V lost 2 bases and J lost 3 bases. Looked up from germline, CDR1 is SGHDT and CDR2 is YYEEEE. The CDR3 here is CASSLIDRDTEAFF. In DNA, the CDR3 is TGTGCCAGCAGCTTAATCGACAGGGACACTGAAGCTTTCTTT.

This clone has just a few counts. The chain carries TRBV27 and TRBJ1-6, with D possibly matching TRBD1 (5 bases). The CDR3 consists of 14 residues. V lost 4 bases and J 7 bases, leaving 11 bases between the germline ends. CDR1 MNHEY and CDR2 SMNVEV come from the germline V gene (reference sequence). The CDR3 DNA reads TGTGCCAGCAGTTGGGGCGGACGGAATTCACCCCTCCACTTT. Protein product: CASSWGGRNSPLHF.

The rearrangement uses TRBV4-3 and TRBJ1-5, with 7 bases that match TRBD1. Germline assignment: CDR1 LGHNA and CDR2 YSLEER. The CDR3 spans 15 residues. With V trimmed by 3 bases and J by 7 bases, 9 bases remained unmatched. DNA for the CDR3: TGCGCCAGCAGCCAGGTGACAGGGTTGTACCAGCCCCAGCATTTT. This gives the protein CASSQVTGLYQPQHF.

V and J are TRBV9 and TRBJ2-7, with 7 bases lining up with TRBD2. The length of the CDR3 is 13 residues. Losses at the gene ends were 0 bases for V and 6 bases for J; bases not matched to a gene: 3. Germline V gives CDR1 SGDLS, CDR2 YYNGEE. DNA of the CDR3: TGTGCCAGCAGCGTAGTGGCTAGCGGCGAGCAGTACTTC. Its translation: CASSVVASGEQYF.

Turning to this clone: The identical CDR3 is also encoded by other nucleotide sequences in the sample. The chain couples TRBV14 to TRBJ1-5; D unclear. The V gene lost 0 bases and the J gene lost 3 bases, with 6 bases spanning the gap. The germline CDR1 and CDR2 sequences are SGHDN and FVKESK. The CDR3 is 14 residues long. The CDR3, as DNA: TGTGCCAGCAGCCAAGACAGTAACAATCAGCCCCAGCATTTT. Encoded protein: CASSQDSNNQPQHF.

The chain links TRBV12-3 or TRBV12-4 to TRBJ1-3; D gene unclear. The CDR3 sequence is 13 residues long. V dropped 4 bases and J dropped 0 bases, with 4 bases sitting between them. The CDR3 DNA is TGTGCCAGCAGTTCGTTCTCTGGAAACACCATATATTTT. This translates into CASSSFSGNTIYF.

This sequence joins TRBV7-3 and TRBJ2-3, with a weak D call TRBD1 (6 bases). Per the germline V gene, CDR1 is SGHTA and CDR2 is FQGTGA. The CDR3 extends over 15 amino acids. Trimming shortened V by 4 bases and J by 0 bases, and 11 bases separated the two germline ends. The CDR3 spells CASSSGQTSTDTQYF. The CDR3 nucleotides read TGTGCCAGCAGCTCCGGACAGACTAGCACAGATACGCAGTATTTT.

The chain employs TRBV25-1 and TRBJ2-7; 10 bases match TRBD2. The length of the CDR3 is 16 residues. J gave up 2 bases and V 3 bases, and 7 bases lay outside the gene matches. CDR1 is MGHDK, CDR2 SYGVNS, per germline. CDR3 sequence (DNA): TGTGCCAGCAGTGACTTAAGCGGGAGGGGGACCTACGAGCAGTACTTC. Translation: CASSDLSGRGTYEQYF.

The count of this clone is one. The chain links TRBV9 to TRBJ2-2, with 10 bases that match TRBD2. Germline CDR1 SGDLS, CDR2 YYNGEE. CDR3 length equals 19 residues. V was clipped by 0 bases and J by 3 bases; unmatched bases: 11. CDR3: CASSVGGIAGGSYTGELFF. CDR3 DNA sequence: TGTGCCAGCAGCGTAGGAGGTATAGCGGGAGGATCGTACACCGGGGAGCTGTTTTTT.

The V and J genes are TRBV7-9 and TRBJ2-1; TRBD2 agrees at 13 bases. Trimming removed 5 bases from V and 9 bases from J; junction bases left unmatched: 7. The CDR3 has 15 amino acids. CDR1 and CDR2 (germline): SEHNR, FQNEAQ (reference sequence). CDR3 sequence reads: CASSPGTSGISEQFF. CDR3 nucleotide sequence: TGTGCCAGCAGCCCCGGGACTAGCGGGATTAGTGAGCAGTTCTTC.

The chain carries TRBV7-9 and TRBJ2-5, with 10 nucleotides matching TRBD2. Germline V lookup: CDR1 SEHNR, CDR2 FQNEAQ (reference sequence). The V and J ends lost 2 bases and 2 bases, in that order; junction bases with no gene match: 8. The CDR3 spans 17 residues. CDR3 DNA sequence: TGTGCCAGCAGCTTAACTAGCGGGGTATATCTACAAGAGACCCAGTACTTC. Protein sequence: CASSLTSGVYLQETQYF.

The chain links TRBV9 to TRBJ1-4; 8 positions match TRBD1. CDR1 and CDR2 (germline): SGDLS, YYNGEE. V lost 3 bases, J lost 7 bases, and 5 bases stayed unmatched. CDR3 length: 14 residues. CDR3 protein: CASSAQGGVEKLFF. In DNA form, the CDR3 reads TGTGCCAGCAGCGCACAGGGGGGTGTTGAAAAACTGTTTTTT.

This chain joins TRBV5-4 and TRBJ1-3; tentatively, D is TRBD1 (5 bases). V lost 0 bases to trimming and J lost 3 bases, with 16 bases between them. This CDR3 has 17 amino acids. Germline lookup yields CDR1 SGHNT and CDR2 YYREEE (reference sequence). The CDR3 here is CASSLDPPGMGGNTIYF. Here the CDR3 DNA reads TGTGCCAGCAGCTTGGATCCCCCAGGGATGGGTGGAAACACCATATATTTT.

V gene TRBV30 combines with J gene TRBJ2-2; D perhaps matches TRBD1 (5 bases). This CDR3 has 14 amino acids. The V and J ends lost 2 bases and 4 bases respectively, with 11 bases between them. Germline CDR1 GTSNPN, CDR2 SVGIG (reference sequence). CDR3 region: CAWSRQGITGELFF. The DNA of the CDR3 is TGTGCCTGGAGTAGGCAGGGTATCACCGGGGAGCTGTTTTTT.